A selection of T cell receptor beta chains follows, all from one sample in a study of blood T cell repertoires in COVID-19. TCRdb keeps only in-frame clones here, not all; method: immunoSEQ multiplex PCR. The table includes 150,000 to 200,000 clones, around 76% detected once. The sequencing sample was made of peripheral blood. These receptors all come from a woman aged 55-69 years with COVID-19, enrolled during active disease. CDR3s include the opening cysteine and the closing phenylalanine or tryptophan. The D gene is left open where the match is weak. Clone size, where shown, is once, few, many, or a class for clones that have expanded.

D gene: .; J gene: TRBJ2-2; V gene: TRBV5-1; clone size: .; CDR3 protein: CASSLTSNTGELFF; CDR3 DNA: TGCGCCAGCAGCTTGACTTCCAACACCGGGGAGCTGTTTTTT
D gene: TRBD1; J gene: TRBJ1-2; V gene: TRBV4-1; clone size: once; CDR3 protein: CASSPPTGGATYGYTF; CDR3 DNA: TGCGCCAGCAGCCCTCCGACAGGGGGGGCCACCTATGGCTACACCTTC
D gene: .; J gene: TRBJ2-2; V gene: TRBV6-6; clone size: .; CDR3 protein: CASSGGAGELFF; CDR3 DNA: TGTGCCAGCAGCGGGGGAGCCGGGGAGCTGTTTTTT
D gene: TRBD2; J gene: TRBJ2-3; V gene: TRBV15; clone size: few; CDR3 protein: CATSRGLAGTGTDTQYF; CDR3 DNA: TGTGCCACCAGCAGAGGGCTAGCGGGAACGGGCACAGATACGCAGTATTTT
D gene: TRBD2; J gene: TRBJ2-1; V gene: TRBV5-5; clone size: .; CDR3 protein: CASRPSGGGDNEQFF; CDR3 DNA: TGTGCCAGCCGCCCATCCGGGGGAGGGGACAATGAGCAGTTCTTC
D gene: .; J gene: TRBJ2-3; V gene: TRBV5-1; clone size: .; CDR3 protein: CASSLDPTSTDTQYF; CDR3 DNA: TGCGCCAGCAGCTTGGACCCTACTAGCACAGATACGCAGTATTTT
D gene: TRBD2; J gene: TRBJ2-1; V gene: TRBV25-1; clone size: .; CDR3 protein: CASSGTPLASGRANEQFF; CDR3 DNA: TGTGCCAGCAGTGGAACCCCGTTGGCTAGCGGGAGGGCCAATGAGCAGTTCTTC
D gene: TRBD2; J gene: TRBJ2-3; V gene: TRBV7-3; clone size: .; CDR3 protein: CASSQAGGPTDTQYF; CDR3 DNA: TGTGCCAGCAGCCAAGCGGGAGGGCCTACAGATACGCAGTATTTT
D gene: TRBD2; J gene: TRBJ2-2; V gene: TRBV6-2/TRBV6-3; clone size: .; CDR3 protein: CASSYGTSGTNTGELFF; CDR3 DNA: TGTGCCAGCAGTTACGGGACTAGCGGGACTAACACCGGGGAGCTGTTTTTT
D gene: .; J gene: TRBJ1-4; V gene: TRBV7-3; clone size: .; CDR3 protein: CASSTGLAYEKLFF; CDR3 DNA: TGTGCCAGCAGCACAGGCTTGGCTTACGAAAAACTGTTTTTT
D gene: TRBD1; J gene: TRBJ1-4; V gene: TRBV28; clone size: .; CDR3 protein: CASRSRQGKGEKLFF; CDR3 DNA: TGTGCCAGCAGATCTCGACAGGGAAAAGGCGAAAAACTGTTTTTT
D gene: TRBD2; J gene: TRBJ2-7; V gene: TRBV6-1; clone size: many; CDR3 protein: CASSERGSGSYEQYF; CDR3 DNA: TGTGCCAGCAGTGAAAGGGGTAGCGGGAGCTACGAGCAGTACTTC
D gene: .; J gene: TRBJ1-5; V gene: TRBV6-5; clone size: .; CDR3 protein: CASSKQGGNQPQHF; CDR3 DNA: TGTGCCAGCAGTAAGCAAGGGGGCAATCAGCCCCAGCATTTT
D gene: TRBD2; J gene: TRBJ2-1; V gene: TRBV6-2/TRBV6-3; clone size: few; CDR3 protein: CASSSGDFSGRGYNEQFF; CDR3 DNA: TGTGCCAGCAGTTCCGGAGATTTTAGCGGGAGAGGCTACAATGAGCAGTTCTTC
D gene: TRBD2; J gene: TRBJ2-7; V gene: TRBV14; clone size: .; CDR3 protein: CASSQTLTSGPSYEQYF; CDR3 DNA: TGTGCCAGCAGCCAAACCCTTACTAGCGGGCCCTCCTACGAGCAGTACTTC
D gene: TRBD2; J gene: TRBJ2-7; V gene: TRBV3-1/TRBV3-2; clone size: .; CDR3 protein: CASSQGPGLAGYEQYF; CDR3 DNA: TGTGCCAGCAGCCAAGGACCGGGACTAGCGGGCTACGAGCAGTACTTC
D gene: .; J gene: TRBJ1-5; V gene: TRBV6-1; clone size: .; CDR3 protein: CASREARDSNQPQHF; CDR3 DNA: TGTGCCAGCAGGGAAGCAAGAGATAGCAATCAGCCCCAGCATTTT
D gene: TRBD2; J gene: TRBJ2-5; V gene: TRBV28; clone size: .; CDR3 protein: CASSPRLAGGLETQYF; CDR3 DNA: TGTGCCAGCAGTCCAAGACTAGCGGGGGGGCTAGAGACCCAGTACTTC
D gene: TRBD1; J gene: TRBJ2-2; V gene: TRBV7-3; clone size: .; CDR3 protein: CASSLRQGAGELFF; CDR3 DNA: TGTGCCAGCAGCTTACGACAGGGTGCCGGGGAGCTGTTTTTT
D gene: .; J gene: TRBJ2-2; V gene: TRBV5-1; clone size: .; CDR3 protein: CASRSLSRDTGELFF; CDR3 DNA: TGCGCCAGCAGATCACTTTCCAGGGACACCGGGGAGCTGTTTTTT
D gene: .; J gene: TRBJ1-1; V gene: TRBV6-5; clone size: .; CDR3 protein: CASTFGVGTEAFF; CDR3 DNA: TGTGCCAGTACTTTCGGGGTGGGCACTGAAGCTTTCTTT
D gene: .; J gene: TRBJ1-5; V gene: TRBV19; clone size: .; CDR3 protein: CASSGTLDQPQHF; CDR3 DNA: TGTGCCAGTAGCGGGACTCTAGATCAGCCCCAGCATTTT
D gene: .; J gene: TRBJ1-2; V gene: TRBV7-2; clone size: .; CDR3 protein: CASSPSRDRRSNYGYTF; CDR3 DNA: TGTGCCAGCAGCCCTTCTAGAGACCGACGAAGTAACTATGGCTACACCTTC
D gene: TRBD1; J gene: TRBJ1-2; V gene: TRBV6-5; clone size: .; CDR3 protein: CASRPQGYGYTF; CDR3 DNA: TGTGCCAGCAGGCCACAGGGGTATGGCTACACCTTC